These 32 T cell receptor beta chains were all obtained from the same sample, sequenced in a study of blood T cell repertoires in COVID-19. Using immunoSEQ multiplex PCR, the repertoire was profiled, and TCRdb retains in-frame clones only, with some absent. The repertoire holds more than 150,000 clones, with roughly four fifths as singletons. Input material: peripheral blood. These receptors were obtained from a woman between 40 and 50 years old with acute or convalescent COVID-19.

Note on this clone: Other DNA variants within this sample encode the same CDR3. This rearrangement joins TRBV4-1 to TRBJ1-4, with D unclear. Germline V gene data show CDR1 as MGHRA and CDR2 as YSYEKL. The CDR3 has 15 residues. V gave up 1 base and J gave up 7 bases, with 13 bases separating them. The CDR3 region has the DNA TGCGCCAGCAGCCAAGTGCGGGGTTCCGGTGAAAAACTGTTTTTT. Encoded protein: CASSQVRGSGEKLFF.

J is TRBJ1-1 and V is TRBV18; no firm D call. V dropped 3 bases and J dropped 8 bases, with 19 bases sitting between them. The CDR3 contains 15 residues. CDR1 is KGHSH and CDR2 is LQKENI in the germline V gene. The CDR3 nucleotides are TGTGCCAGCTCACCGACGATCTGGATCCCCGGGGAAGCTTTCTTT. This encodes CASSPTIWIPGEAFF.

The rearrangement joins TRBV9 to TRBJ1-5; no clear D gene. Deletions cut 0 bases from V and 3 bases from J, with 4 bases between. Per germline, CDR1 SGDLS and CDR2 YYNGEE. CDR3 length: 13 amino acids. The CDR3 bases are TGTGCCAGCAGCGTAGACATCAATCAGCCCCAGCATTTT. Translated, it gives CASSVDINQPQHF.

The chain couples TRBV28 to TRBJ1-1; D perhaps matches TRBD1 (6 bases). Germline V gene lookup returns CDR1 MDHEN and CDR2 SYDVKM. The ends were cut back, 5 bases at V and 1 base at J, with 14 bases in the middle. The length of the CDR3 is 15 residues. Here the CDR3 DNA reads TGTGCCAGCAGTCCCGGGGGGGCGGGGAACACTGAAGCTTTCTTT. This encodes CASSPGGAGNTEAFF.

V and J are TRBV20-1 and TRBJ2-7; 7 bases are shared with TRBD2. The length of the CDR3 is 15 residues. Germline V lookup: CDR1 DFQATT, CDR2 SNEGSKA (reference sequence). Trimming cost V 6 bases and J 4 bases; bases outside gene matches: 15. The CDR3 sequence: CSASNPGSSGYEQYF. The CDR3 nucleotides are TGCAGTGCGAGTAACCCGGGATCTAGCGGATACGAGCAGTACTTC.

CDR3 sequence: CASNKGVVNTEAFF. The CDR3 DNA reads as TGTGCCAGCAACAAGGGGGTGGTGAACACTGAAGCTTTCTTT. This rearrangement joins TRBV28 to TRBJ1-1; D might be TRBD1 (6 bases). V dropped 7 bases and J dropped 0 bases, with 12 bases sitting between them. Germline loops: CDR1 MDHEN, CDR2 SYDVKM. The CDR3 has 14 amino acids.

This clone was observed a single time. The CDR3 loop reads CSPGPEGGDEQFF. DNA for the CDR3: TGCAGCCCGGGACCCGAAGGAGGCGATGAGCAGTTCTTC. The J gene is TRBJ2-1, the V gene TRBV29-1; either TRBD1 or TRBD2 may supply D (5 bases each). The CDR3 consists of 13 residues. Germline assignment: CDR1 SQVTM and CDR2 ANQGSEA. The V and J ends lost 8 bases and 8 bases respectively, with 19 bases between them.

The chain carries TRBV21-1 and TRBJ1-6; whether TRBD1, the table's D call, matches the DNA was not checked. TRBV21-1 counts as a pseudogene. The CDR3 spans 20 residues. The CDR3 sequence: CASSKFWHRGIPSYNSPLHF. In nucleotides, the CDR3 is TGTGCCAGCAGCAAATTTTGGCACAGGGGTATTCCCTCCTATAATTCACCCCTCCACTTT.

The rearrangement joins TRBV28 to TRBJ2-7; weak D call: TRBD1 (6 bases). From germline, CDR1 is MDHEN and CDR2 SYDVKM. The CDR3 runs to 14 residues. V was cut by 6 bases and J by 2 bases, with 14 bases left in between. CDR3 bases: TGTGCCAGCAGGATAAGCGGACAGACCTACGAGCAGTACTTC. Translation gives CASRISGQTYEQYF.

The chain uses TRBV4-2 and TRBJ1-1, with D possibly TRBD1 on 6 matching bases. V gave up 5 bases and J gave up 7 bases, with 11 bases separating them. There are 12 residues in the CDR3. Germline lookup yields CDR1 LGHNA and CDR2 YNFKEQ. CDR3 nucleotides: TGTGCCAGCAGCACCCCCAGGGGTGAAGCTTTCTTT. The encoded protein is CASSTPRGEAFF.

V and J are TRBV4-2 and TRBJ2-4, with D unclear. Germline CDR1 LGHNA, CDR2 YNFKEQ. The CDR3 extends over 14 amino acids. V was cut by 0 bases and J by 10 bases, with 13 bases left in between. The CDR3 sequence is CASSQDLETVIQYF. The CDR3 DNA reads as TGTGCCAGCAGCCAAGATCTGGAGACTGTAATTCAGTACTTC.

This chain joins TRBV27 and TRBJ2-1, with 10 bases matching TRBD2. The junction had 0 bases not matched to a gene; V was cut back by 5 bases and J by 2 bases. Germline CDR1 and CDR2: MNHEY and SMNVEV (reference sequence). This CDR3 has 14 amino acids. CDR3 amino acids: CASSLAGAYNEQFF. In DNA form, the CDR3 reads TGTGCCAGCAGTCTAGCGGGAGCCTACAATGAGCAGTTCTTC.

The CDR3 bases are TGTGCCAGCAGCTTAGGGCGGGGGACAGGGGAATGGGAGACCCAGTACTTC. It specifies CASSLGRGTGEWETQYF. The V and J genes are TRBV5-6 and TRBJ2-5; 10 nucleotides line up with TRBD1. Germline V lookup: CDR1 SGHDT, CDR2 YYEEEE. Trimming cost V 2 bases and J 5 bases; bases outside gene matches: 12. The CDR3 sequence is 17 residues long.

This sequence joins TRBV7-9 and TRBJ1-5, with 7 bases fitting TRBD1. V trimming: 1 base; J trimming: 5 bases; junction bases outside the gene matches: 5. CDR1 is SEHNR, CDR2 FQNEAQ, per germline (reference sequence). This CDR3 comprises 15 residues. The CDR3 DNA sequence: TGTGCCAGCAGCTTAGGACAGGGACCCTATCAGCCCCAGCATTTT. It translates to CASSLGQGPYQPQHF.

The J gene is TRBJ2-7, the V gene TRBV6-6, with D possibly TRBD2 on 6 matching bases. Between the trimmed V and J ends, which lost 8 bases and 1 base, there was a span of 12 bases. Germline values: CDR1 MNHNY, CDR2 SVGAGI (reference sequence). CDR3 length: 13 amino acids. CDR3 DNA sequence: TGTGCCAGCGTCGGGAGTTGGTCCTACGAGCAGTACTTC. Translated: CASVGSWSYEQYF.

Worth noting for this clone: The same CDR3 also results from other DNA sequences found in this sample. The gene calls are TRBV5-1 and TRBJ1-5, with 7 positions matching TRBD1. The germline V gene encodes CDR1 SGHRS and CDR2 YFSETQ. Trimming cost V 0 bases and J 5 bases; bases outside gene matches: 2. The CDR3 runs 14 residues. In nucleotides, the CDR3 is TGCGCCAGCAGCTTGGGAACAGGGGATCAGCCCCAGCATTTT. It yields the protein CASSLGTGDQPQHF. Variable domain in full (rest from reference TRBV5-1 and TRBJ1-5): KAGVTQTPRYLIKTRGQQVTLSCSPISGHRSVSWYQQTPGQGLQFLFEYFSETQRNKGNFPGRFSGRQFSNSRSEMNVSTLELGDSALYLCASSLGTGDQPQHFGDGTRLSIL.

The chain links TRBV6-5 to TRBJ2-3; 10 bases line up with TRBD1. From germline, CDR1 is MNHEY and CDR2 SVGAGI. This CDR3 is built from 14 residues. V was pared by 7 bases and J by 5 bases, with 6 bases of the junction left unmatched. The CDR3 nucleotides are TGTGCCAGCATTGGGACAGGGGCTGGAGATACGCAGTATTTT. Its protein is CASIGTGAGDTQYF.

The chain links TRBV12-5 to TRBJ2-3; TRBD1 might be the D (5 bases). Germline V gene lookup returns CDR1 LGHNT and CDR2 FRNRAP. This CDR3 is built from 18 residues. V lost 0 bases and J lost 2, with 18 bases in between. The CDR3 loop is CASGLVQDGQHFTDTQYF. In nucleotides, the CDR3 is TGTGCTAGTGGTTTGGTACAGGACGGCCAGCACTTCACAGATACGCAGTATTTT.

The rearrangement links TRBV5-1 to TRBJ2-1; 7 nucleotides line up with TRBD2. This CDR3 has 14 residues. Germline CDR1 reads SGHRS; CDR2 reads YFSETQ. Trimming cost V 5 bases and J 13 bases; bases outside gene matches: 15. The DNA of the CDR3 is TGCGCCAGCAGTCTCACTAGCGTCGAACGTGCACAGTTCTTC. It encodes CASSLTSVERAQFF.

The rearrangement links TRBV3-1 (or the pseudogene TRBV3-2) to TRBJ2-5; the match to TRBD2 covers 12 bases. V was pared by 3 bases and J by 4 bases, with 12 bases of the junction left unmatched. The CDR3 has 18 residues. The V gene's germline CDR1 is LGHDT and CDR2 YNNKEL (reference sequence). CDR3 DNA sequence: TGTGCCAGCAGCCACCTAGCGGGGGGGCGATCTATGGGAGAGACCCAGTACTTC. This encodes CASSHLAGGRSMGETQYF.

The chain uses TRBV5-4 and TRBJ1-2, with D possibly matching TRBD1 (5 bases). V lost 0 bases and J lost 4, with 13 bases in between. CDR3 length: 15 amino acids. In germline, CDR1 is SGHNT, CDR2 YYREEE (reference sequence). The DNA for the CDR3 is TGTGCCAGCAGCTTGGCCCTGGGGACTCTCTATGGCTACACCTTC. Its translation: CASSLALGTLYGYTF.

V gene TRBV5-1 combines with J gene TRBJ2-7, with D maybe TRBD2 (5 bases). The CDR3 is 14 amino acids. Germline assignment: CDR1 SGHRS and CDR2 YFSETQ. V lost 4 bases to trimming and J lost 6 bases, with 17 bases between them. CDR3 in amino acids: CASSDESGSGEQYF. CDR3 coding DNA: TGCGCCAGCAGCGACGAAAGCGGTTCTGGCGAGCAGTACTTC.

CDR3 region: CASSSAGLAGGVNTGELFF. CDR3 coding DNA: TGTGCCAGCAGTTCCGCGGGACTAGCGGGGGGGGTGAACACCGGGGAGCTGTTTTTT. The J gene is TRBJ2-2, the V gene TRBV28, with TRBD2 identical over 16 bases. Germline values: CDR1 MDHEN, CDR2 SYDVKM. The junction had 6 bases not matched to a gene; V was cut back by 4 bases and J by 1 base. The CDR3 covers 19 residues.

The chain links TRBV3-1 (or the pseudogene TRBV3-2) to TRBJ2-2; D is possibly TRBD1 (5 bases). This CDR3 is 12 amino acids long. CDR1 and CDR2 (germline): LGHDT, YNNKEL (reference sequence). The V gene lost 8 bases and the J gene lost 1 base, with 5 bases spanning the gap. Here the CDR3 reads CASQGNTGELFF. Written as DNA, the CDR3 is TGTGCCAGCCAGGGGAACACCGGGGAGCTGTTTTTT.

This chain joins TRBV28 and TRBJ1-2; 8 bases are a match to TRBD1. Germline CDR1 MDHEN, CDR2 SYDVKM. The CDR3 contains 15 residues. V dropped 5 bases and J dropped 8; count of bases not matched to a gene: 13. The CDR3 bases are TGTGCCAGCAGTCCCCAGGGGGCCCTTGCCTTCGGCTACACCTTC. Its translation is CASSPQGALAFGYTF.

V gene TRBV6-2 or TRBV6-3 combines with J gene TRBJ2-7; D unclear. The CDR3 sequence is 12 residues long. Germline V CDR1 and CDR2: MNHEY, SVGEGT. Trimming stripped 6 bases from V and 3 bases from J, with 9 bases between. CDR3 DNA: TGTGCCAGCAGCAGAGAAGACTACGAGCAGTACTTC. Translation: CASSREDYEQYF.

This clone was picked up a small number of times. The genes are TRBV5-1 and TRBJ1-3, with TRBD1 identical over 9 bases. The length of the CDR3 is 15 residues. CDR1 SGHRS and CDR2 YFSETQ come from the germline V gene. The ends lost 0 bases at V and 2 bases at J; junction bases unmatched: 0. CDR3 region: CASSLDRGPGNTIYF. In nucleotides, the CDR3 is TGCGCCAGCAGCTTGGACAGGGGGCCTGGAAACACCATATATTTT.

The chain is built from TRBV5-1 and TRBJ1-4; D gene unclear. The V gene's germline CDR1 is SGHRS and CDR2 YFSETQ. V lost 4 bases and J lost 10, with 20 bases in between. This CDR3 is 15 amino acids long. The CDR3: CASSPYLEGSGKLFF. In DNA form, the CDR3 reads TGCGCCAGCAGCCCCTACCTTGAGGGATCGGGAAAACTGTTTTTT.

The chain has TRBV28 and TRBJ2-1; D is unresolved. Germline V gene data show CDR1 as MDHEN and CDR2 as SYDVKM. Trimming removed 8 bases at V and 16 bases at J, with 15 bases between. The CDR3 sequence is 10 residues long. The CDR3, as DNA: TGTGCCAGCGCAGTCGAGAGCGACTTCTTC. This encodes CASAVESDFF.

A note on this clone: Other DNA variants within this sample encode the same CDR3. The chain employs TRBV29-1 and TRBJ2-7, with TRBD1 matching over 9 bases. This CDR3 is built from 12 residues. Per germline, CDR1 SQVTM and CDR2 ANQGSEA. Trimming at V came to 7 bases and at J to 2 bases, leaving 3 bases not matched to a gene. The CDR3 DNA follows: TGCAGCGCCGGGACAGGGACCTACGAGCAGTACTTC. Translating gives CSAGTGTYEQYF.

The chain is built from TRBV7-2 and TRBJ2-1; a weak D match, TRBD2 (6 bases). With 3 bases removed from V and 7 bases from J, the gap between germline ends came to 16 bases. The germline V gene has CDR1 SGHTA and CDR2 FQGNSA. The CDR3 spans 15 residues. The CDR3 loop reads CASSLAGRLQNEQFF. CDR3 DNA sequence: TGTGCCAGCAGCTTGGCAGGGAGGTTGCAAAATGAGCAGTTCTTC.

The chain is built from TRBV14 and TRBJ2-1, with TRBD2 as a possible D gene (7 bases). The CDR3 sequence is 13 residues long. Germline lookup yields CDR1 SGHDN and CDR2 FVKESK. V lost 4 bases and J 9 bases, leaving 13 bases between the germline ends. This CDR3 reads CASSPGGGGEQFF. CDR3 sequence (DNA): TGTGCCAGCAGCCCCGGGGGAGGGGGTGAGCAGTTCTTC.